These T cell receptor beta chains were read from a single sample in a study of blood T cell repertoires in COVID-19. This table comes from immunoSEQ multiplex PCR, and its TCRdb copy is limited to in-frame clones, with some not included. The table has around 300,000 clones, roughly 85% seen once; the top ten hold about 2.3%. The specimen sequenced was PBMCs or T cells enriched from blood (not recorded which). These receptor sequences come from a woman between 45 and 60 years old who had recovered from COVID-19. Both conserved end residues are part of each CDR3. D genes are given only for firm matches. Some rows have no size entry. The others give once, few or many, or a class for an expanded clone.

D: NA
J: TRBJ1-6
length: 13
size: few
V: TRBV27
CDR3: CASSFEYNSPLHF
DNA: TGTGCCAGCAGTTTTGAGTATAATTCACCCCTCCACTTT

D: NA
J: TRBJ1-6
length: 12
size: NA
V: TRBV30
CDR3: CAWSDRISPLHF
DNA: TGTGCCTGGAGCGACAGGATTTCACCCCTCCACTTT

D: TRBD1
J: TRBJ1-4
length: 17
size: NA
V: TRBV5-1
CDR3: CASSPGQGGPTNEKLFF
DNA: TGCGCCAGCAGCCCGGGACAGGGGGGCCCAACTAATGAAAAACTGTTTTTT

D: NA
J: TRBJ2-7
length: 14
size: many
V: TRBV5-4
CDR3: CASSRETGAYEQYF
DNA: TGTGCCAGCAGCCGAGAGACAGGCGCCTACGAGCAGTACTTC

D: TRBD2
J: TRBJ2-3
length: 16
size: NA
V: TRBV18
CDR3: CASSPQTGGPLDTQYF
DNA: TGTGCCAGCTCACCTCAAACGGGGGGGCCATTAGATACGCAGTATTTT

D: NA
J: TRBJ1-1
length: 14
size: NA
V: TRBV5-5
CDR3: CASSGPREGTEAFF
DNA: TGTGCCAGCAGTGGACCCCGGGAGGGCACTGAAGCTTTCTTT

D: NA
J: TRBJ1-4
length: 14
size: NA
V: TRBV19
CDR3: CASTQDTQVEKLFF
DNA: TGTGCCAGTACCCAGGACACCCAGGTCGAAAAACTGTTTTTT

D: TRBD2
J: TRBJ2-1
length: 17
size: NA
V: TRBV6-2/TRBV6-3
CDR3: CASSYGLAGGSYNEQFF
DNA: TGTGCCAGCAGTTACGGGCTAGCGGGAGGATCCTACAATGAGCAGTTCTTC

D: TRBD1
J: TRBJ1-5
length: 13
size: few
V: TRBV12-3/TRBV12-4
CDR3: CASRGQGHQPQHF
DNA: TGTGCCAGCAGAGGACAGGGCCATCAGCCCCAGCATTTT

D: NA
J: TRBJ1-1
length: 13
size: NA
V: TRBV2
CDR3: CASPDTGRTEAFF
DNA: TGTGCCAGCCCCGATACAGGGAGAACTGAAGCTTTCTTT

D: NA
J: TRBJ2-1
length: 16
size: NA
V: TRBV24-1
CDR3: CATSDPAANSYNEQFF
DNA: TGTGCCACCAGTGACCCCGCGGCAAATTCCTACAATGAGCAGTTCTTC

D: NA
J: TRBJ1-2
length: 13
size: NA
V: TRBV9
CDR3: CASSAGLNYGYTF
DNA: TGTGCCAGCAGCGCAGGGCTGAACTACGGCTACACCTTC

D: TRBD2
J: TRBJ2-7
length: 15
size: NA
V: TRBV27
CDR3: CASSSNGLADYEQYF
DNA: TGTGCCAGCAGTTCCAACGGACTAGCGGATTACGAGCAGTACTTC

D: NA
J: TRBJ1-5
length: 17
size: NA
V: TRBV19
CDR3: CASSIGAYRISNQPQHF
DNA: TGTGCCAGTAGTATAGGGGCATACCGGATTAGCAATCAGCCCCAGCATTTT

D: TRBD1
J: TRBJ1-2
length: 16
size: NA
V: TRBV6-1
CDR3: CASSGTTGLVGYGYTF
DNA: TGTGCCAGCAGTGGGACGACAGGGCTTGTGGGCTATGGCTACACCTTC

D: NA
J: TRBJ2-7
length: 16
size: once
V: TRBV6-1
CDR3: CASSDWGWGDTYEQYF
DNA: TGTGCCAGCAGTGACTGGGGGTGGGGGGATACCTACGAGCAGTACTTC

D: TRBD1
J: TRBJ2-5
length: 15
size: NA
V: TRBV5-4
CDR3: CATSRTGGVQETQYF
DNA: TGTGCCACGTCTCGGACAGGGGGTGTTCAAGAGACCCAGTACTTC

D: TRBD1
J: TRBJ2-3
length: 16
size: once
V: TRBV27
CDR3: CASSSLPTGSTDTQYF
DNA: TGTGCCAGCAGTTCCCTCCCGACAGGGTCCACAGATACGCAGTATTTT

D: NA
J: TRBJ2-7
length: 13
size: NA
V: TRBV30
CDR3: CAWSVGVELPQYF
DNA: TGTGCCTGGAGTGTAGGGGTGGAGCTACCGCAGTACTTC

D: TRBD1
J: TRBJ1-5
length: 17
size: NA
V: TRBV3-1/TRBV3-2
CDR3: CASSPRDRPRFGQPQHF
DNA: TGTGCCAGCAGCCCCCGGGACAGACCACGATTCGGTCAGCCCCAGCATTTT

D: TRBD2
J: TRBJ2-3
length: 15
size: NA
V: TRBV25-1
CDR3: CASSEWAGGEDTQYF
DNA: TGTGCCAGCAGTGAATGGGCGGGAGGAGAAGATACGCAGTATTTT

D: TRBD1
J: TRBJ1-5
length: 14
size: NA
V: TRBV2
CDR3: CASRARQGDQPQHF
DNA: TGTGCCAGCAGGGCTAGACAGGGGGATCAGCCCCAGCATTTT

D: TRBD2
J: TRBJ2-3
length: 17
size: NA
V: TRBV5-1
CDR3: CASSSRLAGGYTDTQYF
DNA: TGCGCCAGCAGCTCCCGACTAGCGGGGGGGTACACAGATACGCAGTATTTT

D: NA
J: TRBJ2-7
length: 14
size: NA
V: TRBV29-1
CDR3: CSVVQGAGVGEQYF
DNA: TGCAGCGTTGTGCAGGGGGCGGGAGTTGGCGAGCAGTACTTC

D: TRBD2
J: TRBJ2-3
length: 15
size: NA
V: TRBV7-2
CDR3: CASSRGLPSTDTQYF
DNA: TGTGCCAGCAGTCGGGGACTACCTAGCACAGATACGCAGTATTTT

D: TRBD2
J: TRBJ2-3
length: 14
size: once
V: TRBV30
CDR3: CAWKVAGGPDTQYF
DNA: TGTGCCTGGAAAGTTGCGGGAGGGCCCGATACGCAGTATTTT